The TCR beta chain under discussion was sequenced for a study of T-cell reconstitution after alpha-beta-depleted transplantation in children. During its preparation, the TCRbeta library received unique molecular identifiers. TCRdb independently ran MiXCR on the PCR reads; one entry per CDR3 protein. The sample shows roughly 170,000 distinct CDR3 sequences, approximately 6.6% of them seen only once. At least ten counts were recorded for this clonotype. V lost 7 bases and J lost 7; bases outside the gene matches: 11. The CDR3 totals 15 residues. Germline loops: CDR1 MNHEY, CDR2 SMNVEV (reference sequence).

This sample comprised PBMCs from the stem cell graft donor, obtained from the stem cell graft. This chain links TRBV27 with TRBJ2-7; TRBD1 matches at 12 bases. This receptor was obtained from a human donor who donated a stem cell graft to a child with Wiskott-Aldrich syndrome. The CDR3, as DNA: TGTGCCAGCAACCGGGACAGGGGGCTTTTGGATGAGCAGTACTTC. Its protein is CASNRDRGLLDEQYF.